This TCR beta chain was profiled in a study of technical replicates of blood from several donors. Germline values: CDR1 SGHNT, CDR2 YYREEE (reference sequence). This CDR3 comprises 16 residues. J gave up 1 base and V 4 bases, and 9 bases lay outside the gene matches. This clone was recorded many times. Here immunoSEQ multiplex PCR was the method, and the copy in TCRdb shows in-frame clones only, minus some. This table holds more than 90,000 clones, nearly 97% found once. The source material was T cells isolated from PBMCs. The source of this sequence is a human donor in good health. The chain uses TRBV5-4 and TRBJ1-1; 8 nucleotides match TRBD1. CDR3: CASSPIPGQENTEAFF. The CDR3 DNA follows: TGTGCCAGCAGCCCAATACCGGGACAGGAGAACACTGAAGCTTTCTTT.